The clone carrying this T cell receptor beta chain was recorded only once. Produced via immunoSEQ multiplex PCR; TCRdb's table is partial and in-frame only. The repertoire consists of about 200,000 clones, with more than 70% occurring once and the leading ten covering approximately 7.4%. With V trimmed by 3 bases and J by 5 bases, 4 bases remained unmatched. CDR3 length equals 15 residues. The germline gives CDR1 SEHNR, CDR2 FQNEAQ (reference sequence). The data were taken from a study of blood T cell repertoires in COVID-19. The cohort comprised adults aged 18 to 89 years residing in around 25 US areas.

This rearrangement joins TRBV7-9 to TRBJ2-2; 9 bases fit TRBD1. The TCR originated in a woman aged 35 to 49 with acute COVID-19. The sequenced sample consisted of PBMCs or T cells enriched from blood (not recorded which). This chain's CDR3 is CASSFSGTGTGELFF. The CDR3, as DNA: TGTGCCAGCAGCTTTTCCGGGACAGGGACCGGGGAGCTGTTTTTT.